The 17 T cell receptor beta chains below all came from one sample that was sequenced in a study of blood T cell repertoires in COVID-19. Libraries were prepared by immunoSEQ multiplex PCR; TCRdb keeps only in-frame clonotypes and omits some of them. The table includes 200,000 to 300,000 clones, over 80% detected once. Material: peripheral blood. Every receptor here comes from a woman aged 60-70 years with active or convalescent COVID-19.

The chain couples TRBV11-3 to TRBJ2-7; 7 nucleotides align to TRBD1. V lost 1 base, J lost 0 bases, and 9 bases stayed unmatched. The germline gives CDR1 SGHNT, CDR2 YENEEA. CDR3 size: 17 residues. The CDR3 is CASSLGGGGPHSYEQYF. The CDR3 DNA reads TGTGCCAGCAGCTTAGGAGGGGGCGGACCTCACTCCTACGAGCAGTACTTC.

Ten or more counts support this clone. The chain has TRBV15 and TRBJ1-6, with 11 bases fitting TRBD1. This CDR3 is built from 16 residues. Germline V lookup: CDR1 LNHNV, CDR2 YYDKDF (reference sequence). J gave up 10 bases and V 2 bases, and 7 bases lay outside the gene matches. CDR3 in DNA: TGTGCCACCAGCAGAAACCGGGGACAGGGGGAATCACCCCTCCACTTT. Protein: CATSRNRGQGESPLHF.

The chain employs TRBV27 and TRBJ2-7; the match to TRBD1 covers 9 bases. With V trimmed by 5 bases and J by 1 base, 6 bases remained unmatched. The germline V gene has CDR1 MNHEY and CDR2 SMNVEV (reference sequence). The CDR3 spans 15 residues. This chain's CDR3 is CASSLRGQGSYEQYV. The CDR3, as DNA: TGTGCCAGCAGTCTTCGAGGACAGGGGTCCTACGAGCAGTACGTC.

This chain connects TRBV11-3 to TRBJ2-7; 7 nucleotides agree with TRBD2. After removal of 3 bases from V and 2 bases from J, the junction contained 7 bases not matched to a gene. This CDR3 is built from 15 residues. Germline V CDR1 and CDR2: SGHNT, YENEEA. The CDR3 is CASSFLAGAAYEQYF. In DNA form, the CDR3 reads TGTGCCAGCAGCTTTTTGGCGGGAGCTGCCTACGAGCAGTACTTC.

The CDR3 nucleotides are TGCGCCAGCAGCTTGGTTACCCCCGAACTAGATACGCAGTATTTT. It encodes CASSLVTPELDTQYF. This rearrangement joins TRBV5-1 to TRBJ2-3, with D unclear. The CDR3 contains 15 residues. The germline gives CDR1 SGHRS, CDR2 YFSETQ. V lost 0 bases and J 5 bases, leaving 13 bases between the germline ends.

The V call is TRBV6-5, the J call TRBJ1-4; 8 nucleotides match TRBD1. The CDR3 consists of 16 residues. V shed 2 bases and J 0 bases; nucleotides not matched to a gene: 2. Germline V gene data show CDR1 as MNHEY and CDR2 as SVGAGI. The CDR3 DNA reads TGTGCCAGCAGTTACGGACAGGGCGCAACTAATGAAAAACTGTTTTTT. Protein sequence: CASSYGQGATNEKLFF.

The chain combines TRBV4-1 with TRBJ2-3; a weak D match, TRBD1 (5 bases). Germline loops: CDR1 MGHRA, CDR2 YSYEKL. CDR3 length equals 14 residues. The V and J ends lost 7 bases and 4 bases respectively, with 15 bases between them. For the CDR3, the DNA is TGCGCCAGCAATCACATCACAGGTCCAGATACGCAGTATTTT. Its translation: CASNHITGPDTQYF.

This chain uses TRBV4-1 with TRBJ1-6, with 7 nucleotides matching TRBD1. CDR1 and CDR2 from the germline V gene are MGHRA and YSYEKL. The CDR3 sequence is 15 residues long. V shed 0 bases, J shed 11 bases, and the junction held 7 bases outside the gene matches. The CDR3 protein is CASSQELGQGAPLHF. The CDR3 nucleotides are TGCGCCAGCAGCCAAGAATTGGGCCAGGGGGCACCCCTCCACTTT.

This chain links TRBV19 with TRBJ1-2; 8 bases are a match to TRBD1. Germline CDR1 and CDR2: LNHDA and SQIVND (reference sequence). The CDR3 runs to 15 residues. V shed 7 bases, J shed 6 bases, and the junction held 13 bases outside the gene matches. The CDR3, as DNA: TGTGCCAGTACCATAGGAGGCAGGGGGCTGGATGGCTACACCTTC. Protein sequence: CASTIGGRGLDGYTF. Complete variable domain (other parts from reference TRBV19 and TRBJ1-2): DGGITQSPKYLFRKEGQNVTLSCEQNLNHDAMYWYRQDPGQGLRLIYYSQIVNDFQKGDIAEGYSVSREKKESFPLTVTSAQKNPTAFYLCASTIGGRGLDGYTFGSGTRLTVV.

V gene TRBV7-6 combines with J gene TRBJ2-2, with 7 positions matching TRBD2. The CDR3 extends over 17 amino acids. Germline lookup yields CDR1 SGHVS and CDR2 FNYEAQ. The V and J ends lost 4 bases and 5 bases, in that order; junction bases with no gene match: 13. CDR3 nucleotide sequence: TGTGCCAGCAGCTCCCCCCTCGGGACTATAAATACCGGGGAGCTGTTTTTT. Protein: CASSSPLGTINTGELFF.

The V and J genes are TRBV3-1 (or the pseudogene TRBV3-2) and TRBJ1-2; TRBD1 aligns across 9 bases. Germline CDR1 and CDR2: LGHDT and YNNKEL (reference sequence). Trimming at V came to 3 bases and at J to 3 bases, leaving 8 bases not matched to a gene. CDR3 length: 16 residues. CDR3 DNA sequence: TGTGCCAGCAGCCACCAAGGACAGGGGAACTACTATGGCTACACCTTC. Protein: CASSHQGQGNYYGYTF.

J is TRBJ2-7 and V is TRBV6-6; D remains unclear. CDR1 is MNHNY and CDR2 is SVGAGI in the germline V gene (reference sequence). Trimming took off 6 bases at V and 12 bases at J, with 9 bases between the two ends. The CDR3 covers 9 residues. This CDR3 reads CASSLPWYF. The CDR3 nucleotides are TGTGCCAGCAGCCTACCCTGGTACTTC.

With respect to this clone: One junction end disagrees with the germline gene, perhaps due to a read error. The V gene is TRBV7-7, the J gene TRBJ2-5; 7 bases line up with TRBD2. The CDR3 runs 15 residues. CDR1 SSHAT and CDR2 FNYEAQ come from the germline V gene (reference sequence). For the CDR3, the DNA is TGTGCTAGCAGCTTAAATTTTGGGGGGGAGGAGACCCAGTACTTC. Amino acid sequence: CASSLNFGGEETQYF. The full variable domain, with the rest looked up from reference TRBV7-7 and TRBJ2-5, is GAGVSQSPRYKVTKRGQDVTLRCDPISSHATLYWYQQALGQGPEFLTYFNYEAQPDKSGLPSDRFSAERPEGSISTLTIQRTEQRDSAMYRCASSLNFGGEETQYFGPGTRLLVL.

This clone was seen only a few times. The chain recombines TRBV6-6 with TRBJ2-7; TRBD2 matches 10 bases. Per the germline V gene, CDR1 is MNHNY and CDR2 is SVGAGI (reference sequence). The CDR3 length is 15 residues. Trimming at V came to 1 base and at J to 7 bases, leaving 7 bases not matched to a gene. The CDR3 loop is CASSYLTSGLAEQYF. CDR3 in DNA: TGTGCCAGCAGTTACTTGACTAGCGGGCTGGCGGAGCAGTACTTC.

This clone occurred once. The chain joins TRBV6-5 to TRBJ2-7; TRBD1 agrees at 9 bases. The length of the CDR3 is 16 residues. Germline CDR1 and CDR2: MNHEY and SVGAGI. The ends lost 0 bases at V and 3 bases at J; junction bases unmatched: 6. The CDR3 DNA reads TGTGCCAGCAGTTACTCGGGGACAGGGAGGGACTACGAGCAGTACTTC. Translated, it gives CASSYSGTGRDYEQYF.

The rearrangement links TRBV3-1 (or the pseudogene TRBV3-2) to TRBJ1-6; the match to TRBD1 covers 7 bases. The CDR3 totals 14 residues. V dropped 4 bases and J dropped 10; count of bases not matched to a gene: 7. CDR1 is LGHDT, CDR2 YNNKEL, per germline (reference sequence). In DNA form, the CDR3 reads TGTGCCAGCAGCCCCTGGACAGGAAACTCACCCCTCCACTTT. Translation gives CASSPWTGNSPLHF.

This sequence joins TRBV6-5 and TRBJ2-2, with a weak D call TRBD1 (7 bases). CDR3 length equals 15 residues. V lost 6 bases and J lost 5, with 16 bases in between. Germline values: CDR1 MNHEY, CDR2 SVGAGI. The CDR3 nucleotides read TGTGCCAGCAGGACAGGGAGGCGAAGAACCGGGGAGCTGTTTTTT. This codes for CASRTGRRRTGELFF.